This TCR beta chain derives from a study of blood T cell repertoires in COVID-19. This clone turned up a few times. The CDR3 totals 17 residues. Losses at the gene ends were 2 bases for V and 4 bases for J; bases not matched to a gene: 7. Germline CDR1 is LGHNT and CDR2 is FRNRAP. Some clones are missing from TCRdb's copy, which holds only in-frame ones; the method was immunoSEQ multiplex PCR. The sample consists of about 100,000 clones, approximately 84% of them appearing once. Sequenced material: peripheral blood. The chain is built from TRBV12-5 and TRBJ2-1, with TRBD2 identical over 11 bases. The sequence derives from a woman in her sixties with acute or convalescent COVID-19. The CDR3 sequence: CASGLTLAGAVYNEQFF. CDR3 bases: TGTGCTAGTGGTTTGACACTAGCGGGGGCTGTTTACAATGAGCAGTTCTTC.